The T cell receptor beta chain under discussion was sequenced for a study of graft-versus-host responses after intestinal transplantation. Study in general: Multivisceral, liver-intestinal, or isolated intestinal transplants were received by the recipients.

The V segment lost 7 bases and the J segment 7 bases; nucleotides outside the gene matches: 12. CDR1 is GTSNPN and CDR2 is SVGIG in the germline V gene (reference sequence). The CDR3 is 13 residues long. Repertoires were generated with immunoSEQ multiplex PCR, while TCRdb's copy carries only in-frame clones and drops some. The sample includes more than 65,000 clones, about 89% seen only once; the top ten take around 0.35%. Study findings and constraints: Researchers found GvH clones in recipient marrow, and some showed up first in ileum or blood.

Only one count was recorded for this clone. Its antigen is unknown. V and J are TRBV30 and TRBJ2-7, with 8 nucleotides matching TRBD1. This sequence originates from a human donor who received an intestinal transplant. This specimen consisted of unstimulated CD4+ T cells sorted from spleen or lymph node cells, obtained before intestinal transplant. Here the CDR3 reads CALGGRGQVEQYF. The DNA for the CDR3 is TGTGCCTTAGGGGGCAGGGGGCAGGTGGAGCAGTACTTC. The entire variable domain, with the rest obtained from reference TRBV30 and TRBJ2-7, is as follows: SQTIHQWPATLVQPVGSPLSLECTVEGTSNPNLYWYRQAAGRGLQLLFYSVGIGQISSEVPQNLSASRPQDRQFILSSKKLLLSDSGFYLCALGGRGQVEQYFGPGTRLTVT.